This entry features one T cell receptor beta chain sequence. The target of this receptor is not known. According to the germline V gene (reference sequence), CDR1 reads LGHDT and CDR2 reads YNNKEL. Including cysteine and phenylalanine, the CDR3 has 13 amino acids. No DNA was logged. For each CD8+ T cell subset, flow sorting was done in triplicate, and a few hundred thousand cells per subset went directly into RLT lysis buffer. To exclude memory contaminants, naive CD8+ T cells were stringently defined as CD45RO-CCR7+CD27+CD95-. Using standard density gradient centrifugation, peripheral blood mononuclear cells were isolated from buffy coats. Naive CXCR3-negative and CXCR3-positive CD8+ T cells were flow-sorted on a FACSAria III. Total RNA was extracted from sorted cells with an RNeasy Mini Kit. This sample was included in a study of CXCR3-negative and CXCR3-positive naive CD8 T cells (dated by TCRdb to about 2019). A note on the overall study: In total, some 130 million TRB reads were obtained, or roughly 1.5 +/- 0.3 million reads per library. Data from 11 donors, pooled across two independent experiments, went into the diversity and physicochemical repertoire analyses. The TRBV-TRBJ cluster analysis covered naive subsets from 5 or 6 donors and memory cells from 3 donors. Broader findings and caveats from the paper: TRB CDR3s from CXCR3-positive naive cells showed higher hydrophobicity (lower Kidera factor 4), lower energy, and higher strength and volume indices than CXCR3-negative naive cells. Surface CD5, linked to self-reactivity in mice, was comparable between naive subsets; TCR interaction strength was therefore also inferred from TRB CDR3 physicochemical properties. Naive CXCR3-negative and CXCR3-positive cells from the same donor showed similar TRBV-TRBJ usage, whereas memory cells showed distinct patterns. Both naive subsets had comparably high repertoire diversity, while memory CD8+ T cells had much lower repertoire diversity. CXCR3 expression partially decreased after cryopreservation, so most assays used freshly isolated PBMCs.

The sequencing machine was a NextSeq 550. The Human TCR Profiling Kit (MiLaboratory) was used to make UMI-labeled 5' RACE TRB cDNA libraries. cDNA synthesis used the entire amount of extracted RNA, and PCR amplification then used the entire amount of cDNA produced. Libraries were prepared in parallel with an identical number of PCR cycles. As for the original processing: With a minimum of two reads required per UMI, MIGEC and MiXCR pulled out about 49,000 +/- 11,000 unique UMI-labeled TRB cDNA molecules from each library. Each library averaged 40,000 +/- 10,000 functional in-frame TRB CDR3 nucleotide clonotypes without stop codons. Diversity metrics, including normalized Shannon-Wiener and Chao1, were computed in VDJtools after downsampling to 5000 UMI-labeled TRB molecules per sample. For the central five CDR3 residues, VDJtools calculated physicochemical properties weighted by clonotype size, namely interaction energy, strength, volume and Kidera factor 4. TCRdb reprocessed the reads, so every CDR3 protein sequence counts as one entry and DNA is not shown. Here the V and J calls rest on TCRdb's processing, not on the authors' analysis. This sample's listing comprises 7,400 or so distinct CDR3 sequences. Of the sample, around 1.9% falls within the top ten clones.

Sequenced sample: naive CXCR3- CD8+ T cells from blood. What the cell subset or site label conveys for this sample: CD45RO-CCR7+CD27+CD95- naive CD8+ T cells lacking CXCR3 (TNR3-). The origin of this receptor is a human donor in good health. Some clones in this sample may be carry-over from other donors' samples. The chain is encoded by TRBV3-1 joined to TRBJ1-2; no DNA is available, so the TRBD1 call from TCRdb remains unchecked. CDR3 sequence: CASWGQTDYGYTF. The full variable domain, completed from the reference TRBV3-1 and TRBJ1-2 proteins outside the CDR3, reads DTAVSQTPKYLVTQMGNDKSIKCEQNLGHDTMYWYKQDSKKFLKIMFSYNNKELIINETVPNRFSPKSPDKAHLNLHINSLELGDSAVYFCASWGQTDYGYTFGSGTRLTVV.